Listed here are 6 T cell receptor beta chains from one sample, sequenced in a study of blood T cell repertoires in COVID-19. TCRdb's copy holds only in-frame clones and misses some; the assay was immunoSEQ multiplex PCR. The data contain some 74,000 clones, more than 85% of them singletons. The specimen was peripheral blood. Receptors were obtained from a man aged 45-60 years with COVID-19, enrolled during active disease.

This chain links TRBV5-1 with TRBJ2-3; TRBD2 agrees at 10 bases. The germline CDR1 and CDR2 sequences are SGHRS and YFSETQ. The J segment lost 1 base and the V segment lost 2 bases, leaving 4 bases of the junction unmatched. The CDR3 runs to 16 residues. The chain's CDR3 is CASSFTGTSGTDTQYF. The CDR3 coding sequence is TGCGCCAGCAGCTTTACCGGGACTAGCGGCACAGATACGCAGTATTTT.

The chain couples TRBV7-8 to TRBJ1-6; TRBD1 aligns across 8 bases. The trim removed 5 bases at V and 10 bases at J, leaving 4 bases unmatched. The CDR3 is made up of 13 amino acids. Per germline, CDR1 SGHVS and CDR2 FQNEAQ. CDR3: CASSQDRASPLHF. Here the CDR3 DNA reads TGTGCCAGCAGCCAGGACAGGGCCTCACCCCTCCACTTT.

This chain links TRBV6-2 or TRBV6-3 with TRBJ1-4, with 7 bases matching TRBD1. CDR1 is MNHEY, CDR2 SVGEGT, per germline. Trimming removed 5 bases from V and 3 bases from J; junction bases left unmatched: 3. The CDR3 length is 14 residues. Here the CDR3 DNA reads TGTGCCAGCAGTGACGGGACAGCTAATGAAAAACTGTTTTTT. As protein: CASSDGTANEKLFF.

This clone was seen just once. The chain recombines TRBV5-4 with TRBJ1-1, with D tentatively TRBD1 (5 bases). CDR1 is SGHNT and CDR2 is YYREEE in the germline V gene (reference sequence). This CDR3 contains 14 residues. Between the trimmed V and J ends, which lost 6 bases and 1 base, there was a span of 13 bases. For the CDR3, the DNA is TGTGCCAGCAACCGAATTGACAGGAACACTGAAGCTTTCTTT. Translated: CASNRIDRNTEAFF.

J is TRBJ1-1 and V is TRBV7-9; tentatively, D is TRBD1 (6 bases). V was pared by 7 bases and J by 0 bases, with 12 bases between. The germline gives CDR1 SEHNR, CDR2 FQNEAQ (reference sequence). There are 14 residues in the CDR3. CDR3 protein: CASTLGGVNTEAFF. The DNA for the CDR3 is TGTGCCAGCACCCTAGGGGGAGTGAACACTGAAGCTTTCTTT.

The chain is built from TRBV9 and TRBJ2-3; tentative D call: TRBD1 (6 bases). The V end was cut by 2 bases, the J end by 1 base, with 14 bases between. The V gene's germline CDR1 is SGDLS and CDR2 YYNGEE. CDR3 size: 16 residues. The CDR3 reads CASSVGTGHGTDTQYF. The CDR3 DNA reads TGTGCCAGCAGCGTTGGAACGGGACACGGCACAGATACGCAGTATTTT.